In its sample, the clone carrying this TCR beta chain was seen a few times. The record originates from a study of CD8+ T cells in alopecia areata. CDR1 is SQVTM and CDR2 is ANQGSEA in the germline V gene. The V end was cut by 5 bases, the J end by 8 bases, with 15 bases between. This CDR3 has 12 residues. Following extraction, RNA underwent reverse transcription to cDNA, which served as the sequencing template. Repertoires were generated with immunoSEQ multiplex PCR, while TCRdb's copy carries only in-frame clones and drops some. In the table there are about 200,000 clones, 50% to 70% of which are singletons. From alopecia areata patients, lesional scalp punch biopsies and peripheral blood were collected. Researchers picked out CD4+ and CD8+ T cells from PBMCs by sorting.

Source: CD4+ T cells sorted from blood, taken at week 0. This chain links TRBV29-1 with TRBJ1-2; D gene ambiguous. The TCR originated in a human donor with alopecia areata. CDR3 sequence: CSVSPWSAGYTF. In DNA, the CDR3 is TGCAGCGTTAGCCCGTGGTCGGCGGGCTACACCTTC.